This T cell receptor (beta chain) originates from a study of response to subunit inactivated influenza vaccine. TCRdb re-called the RT-PCR reads with MiXCR, one entry per CDR3 protein. The sample records 550,000 to 600,000 distinct CDR3 sequences, 10% to 15% being singletons. This clonotype was obtained from a man aged 50 to 60 who received an inactivated influenza vaccine. The source was PBMCs from blood, collected on the day of vaccination.

In nucleotides, the CDR3 is TGTGCCAGCAGTTCAGAGACATCCGGCCGCGAAAAACTGTTTTTT. It yields the protein CASSSETSGREKLFF. This rearrangement joins TRBV6-5 to TRBJ1-4; no definite D call. Between the trimmed V and J ends, which lost 4 bases and 8 bases, there was a span of 17 bases. CDR3 size: 15 residues. The germline gives CDR1 MNHEY, CDR2 SVGAGI.